One TCR beta chain is described in this entry. The germline V gene encodes CDR1 MGHRA and CDR2 YSYEKL. Trimming took off 0 bases at V and 2 bases at J, with 19 bases between the two ends. This CDR3 contains 18 residues. The table came from immunoSEQ multiplex PCR; TCRdb's copy has only in-frame clones and leaves some out. The table has 100,000 to 150,000 clones, approximately 90% seen once. The sample is drawn from a study of blood T cell repertoires in COVID-19. This receptor was obtained from a man in his fifties or sixties with COVID-19, enrolled during active disease. The sequenced sample consisted of peripheral blood. The chain is built from TRBV4-1 and TRBJ2-5; possible D gene TRBD1, 6 bases. This CDR3 is CASSQEGYRDTFQETQYF. CDR3 in DNA: TGCGCCAGCAGCCAAGAGGGATACCGGGACACCTTTCAAGAGACCCAGTACTTC.